This note documents a single TCR beta chain sequence. Antigen unknown. Repertoires were generated with immunoSEQ multiplex PCR, while TCRdb's copy carries only in-frame clones and drops some. The table lists roughly 86,000 clones, 83% of them singletons. This record belongs to a study of ipilimumab plus nivolumab after autologous stem cell transplantation. On the study more broadly: Typical patient got roughly 5 ipilimumab doses and roughly 8 nivolumab doses (median). Both relapsed and primary refractory DLBCL were included.

Overall study results and limits: Per the authors, repertoire, Treg and microbiota data justify further study.

CDR1 and CDR2 from the germline V gene are MNHNS and SASEGT. The CDR3 is 15 residues long. The ends were cut back, 1 base at V and 1 base at J, with 11 bases in the middle. Patients got ipilimumab 1 mg/kg beginning 14 to 28 days post-transplant. The TCR sequence derives from a male donor with diffuse large B-cell lymphoma. Sequencing was performed on PBMCs, taken in a trial of ipilimumab plus nivolumab as post-transplant consolidation. This sequence joins TRBV6-1 and TRBJ2-7, with D perhaps TRBD2 (5 bases). CDR3 loop: CASSEVGGFSYEQYF. Here the CDR3 DNA reads TGTGCCAGCAGTGAAGTTGGAGGTTTTTCCTACGAGCAGTACTTC.